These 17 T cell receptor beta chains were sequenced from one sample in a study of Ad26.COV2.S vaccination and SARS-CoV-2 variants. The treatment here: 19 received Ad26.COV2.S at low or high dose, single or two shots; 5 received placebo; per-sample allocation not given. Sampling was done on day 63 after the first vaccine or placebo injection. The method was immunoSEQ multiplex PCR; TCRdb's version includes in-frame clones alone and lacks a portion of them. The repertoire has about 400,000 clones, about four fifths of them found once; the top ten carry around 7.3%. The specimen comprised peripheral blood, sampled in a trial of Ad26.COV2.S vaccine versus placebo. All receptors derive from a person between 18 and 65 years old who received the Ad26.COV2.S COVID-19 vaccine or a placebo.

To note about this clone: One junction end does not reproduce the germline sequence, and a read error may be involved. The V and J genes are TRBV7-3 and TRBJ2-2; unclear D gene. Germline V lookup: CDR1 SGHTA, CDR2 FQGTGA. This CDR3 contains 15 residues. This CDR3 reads CASSPRNPNSGELFF. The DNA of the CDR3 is TGTGCCAGCAGCCCACGGAACCCGAACTCCGGGGAGCTGTTTTTT.

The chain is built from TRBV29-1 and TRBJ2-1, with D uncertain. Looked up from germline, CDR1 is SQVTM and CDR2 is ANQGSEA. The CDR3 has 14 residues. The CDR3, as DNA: TGCAGTGGTGTAGGCGCCGGCTCCTACAATGAGCAGTTCTTC. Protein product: CSGVGAGSYNEQFF.

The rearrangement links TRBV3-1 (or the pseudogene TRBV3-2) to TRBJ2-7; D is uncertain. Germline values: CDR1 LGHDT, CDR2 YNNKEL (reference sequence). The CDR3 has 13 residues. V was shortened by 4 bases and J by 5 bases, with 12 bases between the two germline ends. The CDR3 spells CASSLSRHNEQYF. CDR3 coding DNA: TGTGCCAGCAGCCTTAGCCGACACAACGAGCAGTACTTC.

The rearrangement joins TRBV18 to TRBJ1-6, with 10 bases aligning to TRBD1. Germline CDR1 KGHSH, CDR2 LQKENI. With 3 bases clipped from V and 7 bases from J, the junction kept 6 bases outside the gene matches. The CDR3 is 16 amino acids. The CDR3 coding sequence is TGTGCCAGCTCACCGCGGACAGGGGGGGGAAATTCACCCCTCCACTTT. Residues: CASSPRTGGGNSPLHF.

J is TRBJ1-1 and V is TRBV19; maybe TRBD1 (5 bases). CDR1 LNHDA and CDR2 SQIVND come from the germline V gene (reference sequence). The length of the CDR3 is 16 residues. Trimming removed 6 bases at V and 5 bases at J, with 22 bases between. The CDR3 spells CASRPGLFLVETEAFF. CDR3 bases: TGTGCCAGTAGGCCGGGACTGTTTCTTGTAGAGACTGAAGCTTTCTTT.

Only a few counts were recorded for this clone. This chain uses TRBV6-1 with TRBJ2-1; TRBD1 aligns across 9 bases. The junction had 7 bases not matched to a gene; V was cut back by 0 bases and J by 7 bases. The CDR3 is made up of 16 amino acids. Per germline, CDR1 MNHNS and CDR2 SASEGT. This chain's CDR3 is CASSEALGQGQNEQFF. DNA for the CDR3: TGTGCCAGCAGTGAAGCTCTGGGACAGGGACAAAATGAGCAGTTCTTC.

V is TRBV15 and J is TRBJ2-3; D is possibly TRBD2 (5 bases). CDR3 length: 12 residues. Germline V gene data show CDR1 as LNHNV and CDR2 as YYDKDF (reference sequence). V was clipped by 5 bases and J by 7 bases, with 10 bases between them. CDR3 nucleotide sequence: TGTGCCACCAGCCGCAGAGGGAATACGCAGTATTTT. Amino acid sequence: CATSRRGNTQYF. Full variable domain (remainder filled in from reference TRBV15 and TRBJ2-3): DAMVIQNPRYQVTQFGKPVTLSCSQTLNHNVMYWYQQKSSQAPKLLFHYYDKDFNNEADTPDNFQSRRPNTSFCFLDIRSPGLGDTAMYLCATSRRGNTQYFGPGTRLTVL.

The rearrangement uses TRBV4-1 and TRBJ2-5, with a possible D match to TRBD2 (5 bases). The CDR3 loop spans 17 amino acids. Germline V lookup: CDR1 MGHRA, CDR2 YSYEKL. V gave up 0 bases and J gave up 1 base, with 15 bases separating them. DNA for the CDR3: TGCGCCAGCAGCCAAGATGGGCTAGCTACCTTCCAAGAGACCCAGTACTTC. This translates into CASSQDGLATFQETQYF.

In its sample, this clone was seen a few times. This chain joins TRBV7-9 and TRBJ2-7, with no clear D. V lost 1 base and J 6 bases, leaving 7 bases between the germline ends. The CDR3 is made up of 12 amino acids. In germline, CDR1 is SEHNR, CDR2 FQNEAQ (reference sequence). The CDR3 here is CASSLESREQYF. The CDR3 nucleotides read TGTGCCAGCAGCTTAGAATCCCGCGAGCAGTACTTC.

The CDR3 protein is CASSMRGTGVKGGYTF. The CDR3 coding sequence is TGTGCCAGCAGCATGAGGGGGACAGGGGTTAAGGGCGGCTACACCTTC. The rearrangement joins TRBV7-9 to TRBJ1-2, with 10 bases lining up with TRBD1. Losses at the gene ends were 5 bases for V and 8 bases for J; bases not matched to a gene: 14. CDR3 length: 16 amino acids. CDR1 and CDR2 (germline): SEHNR, FQNEAQ (reference sequence). Looking up the rest from reference TRBV7-9 and TRBJ1-2 gives the full variable domain: DTGVSQNPRHKITKRGQNVTFRCDPISEHNRLYWYRQTLGQGPEFLTYFQNEAQLEKSRLLSDRFSAERPKGSFSTLEIQRTEQGDSAMYLCASSMRGTGVKGGYTFGSGTRLTVV.

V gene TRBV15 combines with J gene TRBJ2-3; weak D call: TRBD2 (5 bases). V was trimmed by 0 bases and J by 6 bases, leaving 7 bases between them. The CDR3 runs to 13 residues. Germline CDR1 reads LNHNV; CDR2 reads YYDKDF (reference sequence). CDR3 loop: CATSRDRGDTQYF. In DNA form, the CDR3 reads TGTGCCACCAGCAGAGATCGAGGGGATACGCAGTATTTT.

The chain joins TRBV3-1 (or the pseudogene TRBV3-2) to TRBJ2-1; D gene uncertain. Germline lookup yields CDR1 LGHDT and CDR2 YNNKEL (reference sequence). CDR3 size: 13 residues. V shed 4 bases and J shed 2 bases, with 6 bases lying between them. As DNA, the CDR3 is TGTGCCAGCAGCCCTTCCGCCTACAATGAGCAGTTCTTC. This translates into CASSPSAYNEQFF.

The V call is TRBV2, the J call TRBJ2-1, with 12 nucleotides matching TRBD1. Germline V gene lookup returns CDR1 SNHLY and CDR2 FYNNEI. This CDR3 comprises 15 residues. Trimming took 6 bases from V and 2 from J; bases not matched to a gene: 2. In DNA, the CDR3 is TGTGCCAGCAGCGGGACAGGGGGCGCCTACAATGAGCAGTTCTTC. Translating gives CASSGTGGAYNEQFF.

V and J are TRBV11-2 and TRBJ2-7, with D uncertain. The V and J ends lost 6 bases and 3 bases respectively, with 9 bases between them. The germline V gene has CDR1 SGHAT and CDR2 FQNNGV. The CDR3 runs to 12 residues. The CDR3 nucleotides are TGTGCCAGCAGTCTAAGGGACTACGAGCAGTACTTC. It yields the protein CASSLRDYEQYF.

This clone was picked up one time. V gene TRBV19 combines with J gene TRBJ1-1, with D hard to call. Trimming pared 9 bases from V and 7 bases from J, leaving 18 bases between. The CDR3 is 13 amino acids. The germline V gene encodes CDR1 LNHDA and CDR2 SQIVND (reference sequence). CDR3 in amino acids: CASRMRATIEAFF. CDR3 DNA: TGTGCCAGCCGTATGCGGGCCACCATTGAAGCTTTCTTT.

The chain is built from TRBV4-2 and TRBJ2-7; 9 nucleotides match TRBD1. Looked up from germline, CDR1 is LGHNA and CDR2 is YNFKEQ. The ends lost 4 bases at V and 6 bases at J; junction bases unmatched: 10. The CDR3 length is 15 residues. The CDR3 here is CASSPSGTGYIEQYF. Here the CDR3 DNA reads TGTGCCAGCAGCCCCTCCGGGACAGGGTACATCGAGCAGTACTTC.

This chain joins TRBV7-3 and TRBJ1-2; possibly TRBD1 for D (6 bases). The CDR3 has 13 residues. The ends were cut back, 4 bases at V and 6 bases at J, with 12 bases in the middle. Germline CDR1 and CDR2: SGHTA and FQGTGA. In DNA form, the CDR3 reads TGTGCCAGCAGCTCCCACAGGGACCATGGCTACACCTTC. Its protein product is CASSSHRDHGYTF.